The next 5 T cell receptor beta chains were all read from a single sample in a study of T cell responses to AZD1222 COVID-19 vaccine. The repertoire was sequenced with immunoSEQ multiplex PCR; TCRdb's copy has only in-frame clones and lacks some. The sample contains about 140,000 clones, around 89% of which appear only once. The specimen comprised peripheral blood, sampled on day 0 of AZD1222 vaccination. These receptors all come from an adult in good health.

V gene TRBV30 combines with J gene TRBJ1-2; 7 nucleotides align to TRBD1. Germline CDR1 is GTSNPN and CDR2 is SVGIG (reference sequence). The junction had 8 bases not matched to a gene; V was cut back by 3 bases and J by 7 bases. The CDR3 spans 13 residues. The CDR3: CAWRARAGGGYTF. The CDR3, as DNA: TGTGCCTGGAGAGCCCGGGCAGGGGGTGGCTACACCTTC.

V usage is TRBV5-1 and J usage is TRBJ2-2; no clear D. Germline V gene data show CDR1 as SGHRS and CDR2 as YFSETQ. Trimming stripped 7 bases from V and 0 bases from J, with 7 bases between. The CDR3 runs to 13 residues. The CDR3 spells CASRTTNTGELFF. The CDR3 region has the DNA TGCGCCAGCCGCACAACGAACACCGGGGAGCTGTTTTTT. Supplemented by reference TRBV5-1 and TRBJ2-2, the full variable domain reads KAGVTQTPRYLIKTRGQQVTLSCSPISGHRSVSWYQQTPGQGLQFLFEYFSETQRNKGNFPGRFSGRQFSNSRSEMNVSTLELGDSALYLCASRTTNTGELFFGEGSRLTVL.

The chain links TRBV6-5 to TRBJ2-7; TRBD2 matches 8 bases. V was clipped by 0 bases and J by 5 bases; unmatched bases: 9. Germline values: CDR1 MNHEY, CDR2 SVGAGI. The CDR3 totals 16 residues. CDR3 loop: CASSYSSLGTRDEQYF. CDR3 DNA sequence: TGTGCCAGCAGTTACTCCTCCCTCGGGACTAGGGACGAGCAGTACTTC.

The rearrangement uses TRBV9 and TRBJ1-4; no reliable D call. V dropped 0 bases and J dropped 0 bases, with 0 bases sitting between them. Germline V lookup: CDR1 SGDLS, CDR2 YYNGEE. The CDR3 is 13 amino acids. The CDR3 DNA sequence: TGTGCCAGCAGCGTAGCAACTAATGAAAAACTGTTTTTT. It specifies CASSVATNEKLFF.

This clone was seen a single time. The chain links TRBV5-5 to TRBJ1-1; D is uncertain. Germline V gives CDR1 SGHKS, CDR2 YYEKEE (reference sequence). CDR3 length: 11 residues. The V gene lost 2 bases and the J gene lost 8 bases, with 7 bases spanning the gap. Here the CDR3 DNA reads TGTGCCAGCAGCTTTCGGGGAGAAGCTTTCTTT. It encodes CASSFRGEAFF.